This TCR beta chain was recovered during a study of T-cell reconstitution after alpha-beta-depleted transplantation in children. The sample holds many counts of this clonotype. This CDR3 region has 16 residues. Trimming cost V 1 base and J 4 bases, with 11 bases left between them. Germline CDR1 reads LGHNA; CDR2 reads YNFKEQ. Preparation of the TCRbeta library was carried out with unique molecular identifiers. TCRdb re-analysed the PCR reads in MiXCR, keeping a single row per CDR3 protein. The data hold 400,000 to 500,000 distinct CDR3 sequences, with 11% observed a single time. The clonotype was recovered from a human donor who donated a stem cell graft to a child with acute myeloid leukemia. Source: PBMCs from the stem cell graft donor, taken from the stem cell graft. The chain couples TRBV4-2 to TRBJ2-6, with D unresolved. CDR3 nucleotide sequence: TGTGCCAGCAGCCAAGTCGGCCTATTAGGGGCCAACGTCCTGACTTTC. Protein sequence: CASSQVGLLGANVLTF.